Each of the 8 T cell receptor beta chains below was sequenced from the same sample in a study of cytomegalovirus exposure and HLA in healthy donors. The PCR employed 60 Vbeta primers together with 13 Jbeta primers. Sequenced by immunoSEQ multiplex PCR; TCRdb stores in-frame clones only, minus some. The table includes about 110,000 clones, about three quarters detected once. Sequenced material: PBMCs. The receptors were gathered from a woman aged 35 to 49 in good health and CMV-seropositive.

The rearrangement links TRBV18 to TRBJ2-1; a weak D match, TRBD1 (6 bases). This CDR3 has 13 amino acids. The V end was cut by 5 bases, the J end by 6 bases, with 11 bases between. CDR1 and CDR2 from the germline V gene are KGHSH and LQKENI. CDR3 amino acids: CASSSGQFNEQFF. The CDR3, as DNA: TGTGCCAGCTCATCCGGACAGTTCAATGAGCAGTTCTTC. The full variable domain, in which reference TRBV18 and TRBJ2-1 provide the parts outside the CDR3, is NAGVMQNPRHLVRRRGQEARLRCSPMKGHSHVYWYRQLPEEGLKFMVYLQKENIIDESGMPKERFSAEFPKEGPSILRIQQVVRGDSAAYFCASSSGQFNEQFFGPGTRLTVL.

The table lists this clone with a few counts. V gene TRBV7-2 combines with J gene TRBJ2-3; a possible D gene is TRBD2 (6 bases). The CDR3 loop spans 15 amino acids. Germline V gene lookup returns CDR1 SGHTA and CDR2 FQGNSA. Between the trimmed V and J ends, which lost 1 base and 2 bases, there was a span of 10 bases. CDR3 sequence reads: CASSLVSGPTDTQYF. The CDR3 DNA follows: TGTGCCAGCAGCTTAGTTAGCGGACCCACAGATACGCAGTATTTT. The complete variable domain, with remaining parts taken from reference TRBV7-2 and TRBJ2-3, reads GAGVSQSPSNKVTEKGKDVELRCDPISGHTALYWYRQSLGQGLEFLIYFQGNSAPDKSGLPSDRFSAERTGGSVSTLTIQRTQQEDSAVYLCASSLVSGPTDTQYFGPGTRLTVL.

The genes are TRBV6-1 and TRBJ2-4, with D possibly TRBD1 on 6 matching bases. This CDR3 is 14 amino acids long. CDR1 and CDR2 (germline): MNHNS, SASEGT. Between the trimmed V and J ends, which lost 4 bases and 4 bases, there was a span of 11 bases. The CDR3 loop is CASSGWDIKNIQYF. The CDR3 DNA sequence: TGTGCCAGCAGTGGGTGGGACATAAAAAACATTCAGTACTTC.

The chain uses TRBV5-4 and TRBJ2-7; D ambiguous. Germline-derived CDR1 and CDR2 are SGHNT and YYREEE (reference sequence). This CDR3 is built from 11 residues. Trimming removed 3 bases from V and 2 bases from J, with 3 bases in between. The CDR3, as DNA: TGTGCCAGCAGCTCCGCCTACGAGCAGTACTTC. Translation gives CASSSAYEQYF.

The chain combines TRBV5-1 with TRBJ1-3; a possible D gene is TRBD1 (5 bases). The germline V and J ends were trimmed by 4 bases and 0 bases, with 11 bases remaining between them. Germline loops: CDR1 SGHRS, CDR2 YFSETQ. There are 15 residues in the CDR3. CDR3 in amino acids: CASSPDTRSGNTIYF. DNA of the CDR3: TGCGCCAGCAGCCCGGACACGCGCTCTGGAAACACCATATATTTT.

Worth noting for this clone: It is unclear where the CDR3 begins or ends on the DNA, so no DNA is shown, and the CDR3 is as TCRdb lists it. The CDR3 region is CASSFGSGSPKYF. The chain has TRBV5-4 and TRBJ2-5; the D segment call TRBD2 is taken from the table without a DNA check. Germline V CDR1 and CDR2: SGHNT, YYREEE (reference sequence). Counting both end residues, the CDR3 totals 13 amino acids.

The chain has TRBV7-9 and TRBJ1-1, with TRBD1 matching over 7 bases. The CDR3 length is 14 residues. Trimming took 2 bases from V and 4 from J; bases not matched to a gene: 4. In germline, CDR1 is SEHNR, CDR2 FQNEAQ (reference sequence). This CDR3 is CASSLSSGGTEAFF. DNA of the CDR3: TGTGCCAGCAGCTTATCTTCAGGGGGCACTGAAGCTTTCTTT.

V is TRBV11-2 and J is TRBJ2-2, with a possible D match to TRBD2 (5 bases). Trimming removed 3 bases at V and 6 bases at J, with 11 bases between. This CDR3 is built from 14 residues. Germline values: CDR1 SGHAT, CDR2 FQNNGV. As DNA, the CDR3 is TGTGCCAGCAGCTTCGGGAACTTCGCCGGGGAGCTGTTTTTT. It specifies CASSFGNFAGELFF.